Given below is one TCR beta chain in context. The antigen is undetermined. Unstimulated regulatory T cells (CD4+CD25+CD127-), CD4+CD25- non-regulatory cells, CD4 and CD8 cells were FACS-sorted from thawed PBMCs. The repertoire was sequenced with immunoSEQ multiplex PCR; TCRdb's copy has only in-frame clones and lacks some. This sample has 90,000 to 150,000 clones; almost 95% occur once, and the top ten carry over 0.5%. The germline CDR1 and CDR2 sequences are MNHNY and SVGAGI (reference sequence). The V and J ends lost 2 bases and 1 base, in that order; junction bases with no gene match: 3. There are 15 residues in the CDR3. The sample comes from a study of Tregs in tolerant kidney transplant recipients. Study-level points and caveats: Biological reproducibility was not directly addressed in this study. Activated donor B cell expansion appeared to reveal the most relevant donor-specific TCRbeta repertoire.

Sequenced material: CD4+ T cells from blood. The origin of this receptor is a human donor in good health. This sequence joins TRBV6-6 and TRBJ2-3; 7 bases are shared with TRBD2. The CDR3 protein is CASSYLGLRTDTQYF. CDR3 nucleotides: TGTGCCAGCAGTTACCTGGGACTACGCACAGATACGCAGTATTTT.